Below are 30 T cell receptor beta chains sequenced from a single sample in a study of monozygotic twins with cystic fibrosis. The table came from immunoSEQ multiplex PCR; TCRdb's copy has only in-frame clones and leaves some out. Found here are about 36,000 clones, approximately 80% of them singletons; the top ten hold under 2%. The sample was blood. These receptors originate from a girl aged 2 to 10 with cystic fibrosis.

The chain is built from TRBV7-2 and TRBJ1-2; D gene ambiguous. The V and J ends lost 2 bases and 4 bases respectively, with 14 bases between them. There are 15 residues in the CDR3. The germline gives CDR1 SGHTA, CDR2 FQGNSA. This CDR3 is CASSLTVGQVYGYTF. The CDR3 nucleotides read TGTGCCAGCAGCTTAACGGTCGGGCAGGTCTATGGCTACACCTTC.

V and J are TRBV6-6 and TRBJ2-3; 7 nucleotides line up with TRBD2. Per germline, CDR1 MNHNY and CDR2 SVGAGI (reference sequence). V shed 2 bases and J 0 bases; nucleotides not matched to a gene: 5. The CDR3 extends over 16 amino acids. The CDR3 loop is CASSYGAGPSTDTQYF. The CDR3 nucleotides read TGTGCCAGCAGTTACGGAGCGGGGCCTAGCACAGATACGCAGTATTTT.

This clone was seen only once. The chain combines TRBV4-3 with TRBJ2-7; the D is unclear. Looked up from germline, CDR1 is LGHNA and CDR2 is YSLEER. Trimming cost V 1 base and J 3 bases, with 10 bases left between them. This CDR3 has 14 amino acids. CDR3: CASSQAPTGYEQYF. Here the CDR3 DNA reads TGCGCCAGCAGCCAAGCACCTACGGGCTACGAGCAGTACTTC.

The count of this clone is one. The chain carries TRBV19 and TRBJ1-1; D is undetermined. This CDR3 has 14 amino acids. Germline CDR1 and CDR2: LNHDA and SQIVND (reference sequence). V was pared by 3 bases and J by 0 bases, with 8 bases between. The CDR3 region is CASSIKQVNTEAFF. CDR3 sequence (DNA): TGTGCCAGTAGTATCAAGCAGGTGAACACTGAAGCTTTCTTT.

The chain employs TRBV9 and TRBJ1-1, with D perhaps TRBD1 (6 bases). CDR1 is SGDLS, CDR2 YYNGEE, per germline. The germline V and J ends were trimmed by 0 bases and 2 bases, with 14 bases remaining between them. The CDR3 consists of 16 residues. CDR3 in DNA: TGTGCCAGCAGCGTAGGAGGGGGACTTTCAAACACTGAAGCTTTCTTT. Translation gives CASSVGGGLSNTEAFF.

The chain has TRBV7-6 and TRBJ2-1, with 8 bases lining up with TRBD2. Germline V gene lookup returns CDR1 SGHVS and CDR2 FNYEAQ. V lost 2 bases to trimming and J lost 6 bases; unmatched junction nucleotides: 6. The CDR3 spans 15 residues. The CDR3 nucleotides read TGTGCCAGCAGCTTATTAGCGGGGTACATCAATGAGCAGTTCTTC. It translates to CASSLLAGYINEQFF.

The rearrangement links TRBV4-2 to TRBJ2-7; D unresolved. There are 12 residues in the CDR3. The V gene's germline CDR1 is LGHNA and CDR2 YNFKEQ. V shed 1 base and J shed 3 bases, with 4 bases lying between them. CDR3 residues: CASSQGRYEQYF. The CDR3, as DNA: TGTGCCAGCAGCCAAGGCCGCTACGAGCAGTACTTC.

This chain uses TRBV10-3 with TRBJ2-3; D gene ambiguous. CDR1 is ENHRY and CDR2 is SYGVKD in the germline V gene. The CDR3 spans 15 residues. V shed 5 bases and J shed 8 bases, with 20 bases lying between them. This CDR3 reads CAISFQSVRAGTQYF. CDR3 sequence (DNA): TGTGCCATCAGTTTCCAATCCGTCCGGGCAGGTACGCAGTATTTT.

This rearrangement joins TRBV7-7 to TRBJ2-1; no clear D gene. The CDR3 consists of 14 residues. With 2 bases removed from V and 6 bases from J, the gap between germline ends came to 11 bases. In germline, CDR1 is SSHAT, CDR2 FNYEAQ (reference sequence). For the CDR3, the DNA is TGTGCCAGCAGCTTATTCGGACCTACCAATGAGCAGTTCTTC. This gives the protein CASSLFGPTNEQFF. Based on the CDR3 plus reference TRBV7-7 and TRBJ2-1, the full variable domain is GAGVSQSPRYKVTKRGQDVTLRCDPISSHATLYWYQQALGQGPEFLTYFNYEAQPDKSGLPSDRFSAERPEGSISTLTIQRTEQRDSAMYRCASSLFGPTNEQFFGPGTRLTVL.

The V call is TRBV7-8, the J call TRBJ2-7, with TRBD1 identical over 11 bases. Looked up from germline, CDR1 is SGHVS and CDR2 is FQNEAQ. The CDR3 runs to 16 residues. V lost 5 bases to trimming and J lost 2 bases; unmatched junction nucleotides: 8. The CDR3 spells CASSRPPGQGAYEQYF. For the CDR3, the DNA is TGTGCCAGCAGCCGTCCCCCGGGACAGGGGGCCTACGAGCAGTACTTC.

This rearrangement joins TRBV7-9 to TRBJ2-5, with D possibly being TRBD1 (5 bases). CDR3 length equals 15 residues. Germline values: CDR1 SEHNR, CDR2 FQNEAQ (reference sequence). V was cut by 1 base and J by 0 bases, with 9 bases left in between. CDR3 sequence: CASSLVGRNQETQYF. CDR3 in DNA: TGTGCCAGCAGCTTAGTGGGGCGAAACCAAGAGACCCAGTACTTC. Full variable domain (remainder filled in from reference TRBV7-9 and TRBJ2-5): DTGVSQNPRHKITKRGQNVTFRCDPISEHNRLYWYRQTLGQGPEFLTYFQNEAQLEKSRLLSDRFSAERPKGSFSTLEIQRTEQGDSAMYLCASSLVGRNQETQYFGPGTRLLVL.

In the case of this clone: One end of the junction fails to match germline, which may point to a read error. The chain links TRBV20-1 to TRBJ1-4; D unclear. Per germline, CDR1 DFQATT and CDR2 SNEGSKA (reference sequence). CDR3 length equals 10 residues. CDR3 protein: CSAGEETRLF. The CDR3, as DNA: TGCAGTGCTGGGGAAGAGACAAGGCTTTTT.

The chain combines TRBV14 with TRBJ1-2; D is undetermined. From germline, CDR1 is SGHDN and CDR2 FVKESK. This CDR3 comprises 14 residues. V was clipped by 2 bases and J by 0 bases, with 7 bases between them. In DNA form, the CDR3 reads TGTGCCAGCAGCCAACTCGGAGCTAACTATGGCTACACCTTC. Protein: CASSQLGANYGYTF.

V is TRBV9 and J is TRBJ2-3; no firm D call. The germline gives CDR1 SGDLS, CDR2 YYNGEE. V lost 0 bases and J lost 0, with 8 bases in between. This CDR3 contains 15 residues. As DNA, the CDR3 is TGTGCCAGCAGCGTAGGTCCGAGGAGCACAGATACGCAGTATTTT. It yields the protein CASSVGPRSTDTQYF.

The gene calls are TRBV7-8 and TRBJ2-7; 11 positions agree with TRBD1. The trim removed 5 bases at V and 4 bases at J, leaving 19 bases unmatched. The CDR3 runs 19 residues. Germline V gene lookup returns CDR1 SGHVS and CDR2 FQNEAQ. As DNA, the CDR3 is TGTGCCAGCAGCCCGAGTTCGGGTACCAAGGACAGGGGGCTGTACGAGCAGTACTTC. This gives the protein CASSPSSGTKDRGLYEQYF.

This chain uses TRBV30 with TRBJ2-7; D is unresolved. Germline-derived CDR1 and CDR2 are GTSNPN and SVGIG (reference sequence). V lost 2 bases, J lost 3 bases, and 5 bases lay in between. This CDR3 is built from 11 residues. CDR3 sequence: CAWSLSYEQYF. In nucleotides, the CDR3 is TGTGCCTGGAGTTTAAGCTACGAGCAGTACTTC.

The rearrangement uses TRBV6-5 and TRBJ1-2; unclear D gene. Trimming cost V 6 bases and J 4 bases, with 9 bases left between them. The germline CDR1 and CDR2 sequences are MNHEY and SVGAGI. The CDR3 runs to 12 residues. The chain's CDR3 is CASREGSYGYTF. CDR3 nucleotide sequence: TGTGCCAGCAGGGAGGGCAGCTATGGCTACACCTTC.

This clone was observed a single time. The chain carries TRBV27 and TRBJ2-2; 8 nucleotides agree with TRBD1. The CDR3 runs 19 residues. Germline V gene data show CDR1 as MNHEY and CDR2 as SMNVEV (reference sequence). The trim removed 7 bases at V and 4 bases at J, leaving 20 bases unmatched. CDR3 residues: CASTYIGQGAVVGTGELFF. CDR3 bases: TGTGCCAGCACCTACATCGGACAGGGCGCGGTGGTGGGCACCGGGGAGCTGTTTTTT.

CDR3 nucleotides: TGCAGCGCCGGGGGTCGTTCTGAAGCTTTCTTT. Translated, it gives CSAGGRSEAFF. V is TRBV29-1 and J is TRBJ1-1, with D possibly being TRBD1 (5 bases). This CDR3 is built from 11 residues. V was pared by 7 bases and J by 6 bases, with 12 bases between. Looked up from germline, CDR1 is SQVTM and CDR2 is ANQGSEA.

This chain connects TRBV6-1 to TRBJ2-7; 7 positions match TRBD2. The trim removed 7 bases at V and 2 bases at J, leaving 11 bases unmatched. Germline-derived CDR1 and CDR2 are MNHNS and SASEGT. The CDR3 length is 15 residues. The CDR3 here is CASIPQGGIPYEQYF. The CDR3 coding sequence is TGTGCCAGCATTCCCCAGGGAGGGATCCCCTACGAGCAGTACTTC.

The chain couples TRBV5-4 to TRBJ1-2; D is uncertain. Germline assignment: CDR1 SGHNT and CDR2 YYREEE (reference sequence). V lost 5 bases, J lost 8 bases, and 16 bases lay in between. The CDR3 is 13 amino acids. The CDR3 spells CASSVAVNTGYTF. CDR3 DNA: TGTGCCAGCAGTGTGGCAGTGAATACGGGCTACACCTTC.

Only one count was recorded for this clone. The chain uses TRBV6-1 and TRBJ1-6; D is perhaps TRBD1 (6 bases). The V end lost 6 bases, the J end lost 8 bases, and 8 bases lay between the germline ends. Germline V gene sequence: CDR1 MNHNS, CDR2 SASEGT. This CDR3 spans 12 amino acids. The CDR3 DNA follows: TGTGCCAGCAGACACAGGGATTCACCCCTCCACTTT. Amino acid sequence: CASRHRDSPLHF.

This clone was seen a handful of times. The chain links TRBV7-3 to TRBJ2-5, with D uncertain. Trimming pared 5 bases from V and 5 bases from J, leaving 12 bases between. The CDR3 spans 13 residues. CDR1 SGHTA and CDR2 FQGTGA come from the germline V gene. The CDR3 loop reads CASSVLQGETQYF. The CDR3 coding sequence is TGTGCCAGCAGCGTACTGCAAGGGGAGACCCAGTACTTC.

The chain joins TRBV29-1 to TRBJ2-7; 8 bases map to TRBD2. With 1 base clipped from V and 2 bases from J, the junction kept 4 bases outside the gene matches. The CDR3 covers 14 residues. In germline, CDR1 is SQVTM, CDR2 ANQGSEA. The CDR3: CSVEVGGGPYEQYF. CDR3 nucleotides: TGCAGCGTTGAAGTCGGCGGGGGGCCCTACGAGCAGTACTTC.

V usage is TRBV11-1 and J usage is TRBJ2-1, with 7 bases lining up with TRBD1. CDR1 is SGHAT and CDR2 is FQDESV in the germline V gene (reference sequence). CDR3 length equals 13 residues. With V trimmed by 5 bases and J by 4 bases, 2 bases remained unmatched. CDR3 nucleotide sequence: TGTGCCAGCAGCCGACAGGGTTACAATGAGCAGTTCTTC. Translated, it gives CASSRQGYNEQFF.

The rearrangement links TRBV7-2 to TRBJ1-1; D is unclear. The CDR3 spans 11 residues. Germline V gene data show CDR1 as SGHTA and CDR2 as FQGNSA. V lost 4 bases to trimming and J lost 1 base, with 1 base between them. DNA for the CDR3: TGTGCCAGCAGCTGGAACACTGAAGCTTTCTTT. Amino acid sequence: CASSWNTEAFF.

The rearrangement joins TRBV5-8 to TRBJ2-5; maybe TRBD2 (6 bases). The CDR3 has 14 amino acids. V dropped 3 bases and J dropped 5 bases, with 14 bases sitting between them. CDR1 is SGHTS and CDR2 is YDEGEE in the germline V gene. Written as DNA, the CDR3 is TGTGCCAGCAGCTCGGGTCGGGAGATCGAGACCCAGTACTTC. Amino acid sequence: CASSSGREIETQYF. The full variable domain, completed using reference TRBV5-8 and TRBJ2-5, is EAGVTQSPTHLIKTRGQQATLRCSPISGHTSVYWYQQALGLGLQFLLWYDEGEERNRGNFPPRFSGRQFPNYSSELNVNALELEDSALYLCASSSGREIETQYFGPGTRLLVL.

The chain links TRBV9 to TRBJ2-5; 7 positions match TRBD1. J gave up 2 bases and V 4 bases, and 8 bases lay outside the gene matches. Germline V gives CDR1 SGDLS, CDR2 YYNGEE. The CDR3 spans 15 residues. The CDR3 sequence: CASSPRTGQQETQYF. CDR3 nucleotides: TGTGCCAGCAGCCCCCGGACAGGCCAACAAGAGACCCAGTACTTC.

Only a few counts were recorded for this clone. The chain combines TRBV6-5 with TRBJ2-7, with D perhaps TRBD1 (5 bases). Trimming removed 5 bases from V and 3 bases from J, with 11 bases in between. The CDR3 is 13 residues long. Germline CDR1 is MNHEY and CDR2 is SVGAGI. As DNA, the CDR3 is TGTGCCAGCAGTAACGCAGGGTACTACGAGCAGTACTTC. Translating it yields CASSNAGYYEQYF.

The CDR3 DNA reads TGTGCCAGCAGCAGAGAGACCCAGTACTTC. Protein sequence: CASSRETQYF. V is TRBV21-1 and J is TRBJ2-5. TRBV21-1 has pseudogene status. The CDR3 is 10 residues long.